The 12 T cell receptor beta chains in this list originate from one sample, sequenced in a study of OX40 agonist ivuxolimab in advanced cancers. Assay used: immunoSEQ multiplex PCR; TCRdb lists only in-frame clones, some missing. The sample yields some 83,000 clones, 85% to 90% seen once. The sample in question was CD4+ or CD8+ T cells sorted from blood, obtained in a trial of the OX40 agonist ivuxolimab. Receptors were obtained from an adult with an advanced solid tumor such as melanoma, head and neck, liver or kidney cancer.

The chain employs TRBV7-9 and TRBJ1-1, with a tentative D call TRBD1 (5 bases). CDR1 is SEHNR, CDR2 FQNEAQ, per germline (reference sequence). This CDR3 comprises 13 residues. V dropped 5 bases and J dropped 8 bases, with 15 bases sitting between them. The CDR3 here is CASSEGTRPEAFF. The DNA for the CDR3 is TGTGCCAGCAGCGAAGGGACCCGGCCCGAAGCTTTCTTT. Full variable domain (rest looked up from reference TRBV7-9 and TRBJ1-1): DTGVSQNPRHKITKRGQNVTFRCDPISEHNRLYWYRQTLGQGPEFLTYFQNEAQLEKSRLLSDRFSAERPKGSFSTLEIQRTEQGDSAMYLCASSEGTRPEAFFGQGTRLTVV.

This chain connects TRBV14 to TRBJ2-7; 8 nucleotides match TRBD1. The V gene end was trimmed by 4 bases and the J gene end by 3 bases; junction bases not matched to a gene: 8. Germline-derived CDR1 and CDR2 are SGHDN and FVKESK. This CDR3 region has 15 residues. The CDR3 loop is CASSRQGTGGYEQYF. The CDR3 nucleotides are TGTGCCAGCAGCCGCCAAGGAACAGGGGGCTACGAGCAGTACTTC.

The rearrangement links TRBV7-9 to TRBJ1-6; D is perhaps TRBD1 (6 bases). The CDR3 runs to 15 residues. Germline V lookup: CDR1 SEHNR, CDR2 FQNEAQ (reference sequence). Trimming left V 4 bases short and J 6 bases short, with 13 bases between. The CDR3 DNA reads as TGTGCCAGCAGCTCTTTACAGGGAAGTAATTCACCCCTCCACTTT. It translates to CASSSLQGSNSPLHF.

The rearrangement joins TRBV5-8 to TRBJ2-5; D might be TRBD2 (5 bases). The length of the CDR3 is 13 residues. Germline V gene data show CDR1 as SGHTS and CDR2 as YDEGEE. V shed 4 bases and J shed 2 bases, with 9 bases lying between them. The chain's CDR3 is CASSPPGQETQYF. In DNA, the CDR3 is TGTGCCAGCAGCCCCCCGGGGCAAGAGACCCAGTACTTC. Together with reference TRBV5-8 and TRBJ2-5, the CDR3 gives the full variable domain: EAGVTQSPTHLIKTRGQQATLRCSPISGHTSVYWYQQALGLGLQFLLWYDEGEERNRGNFPPRFSGRQFPNYSSELNVNALELEDSALYLCASSPPGQETQYFGPGTRLLVL.

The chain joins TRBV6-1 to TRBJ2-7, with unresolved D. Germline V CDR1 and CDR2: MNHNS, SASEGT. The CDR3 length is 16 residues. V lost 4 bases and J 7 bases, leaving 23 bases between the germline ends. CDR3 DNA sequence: TGTGCCAGCAGTGTTTCCCGGGCAAATCCCCTAAGGGAGCAGTACTTC. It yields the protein CASSVSRANPLREQYF.

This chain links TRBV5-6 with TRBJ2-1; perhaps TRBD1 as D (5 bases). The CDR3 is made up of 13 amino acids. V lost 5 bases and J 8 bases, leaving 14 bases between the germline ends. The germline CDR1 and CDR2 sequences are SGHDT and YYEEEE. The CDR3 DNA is TGTGCCAGCAGGGGGCAGGCCTCGTATGAGCAGTTCTTC. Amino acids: CASRGQASYEQFF.

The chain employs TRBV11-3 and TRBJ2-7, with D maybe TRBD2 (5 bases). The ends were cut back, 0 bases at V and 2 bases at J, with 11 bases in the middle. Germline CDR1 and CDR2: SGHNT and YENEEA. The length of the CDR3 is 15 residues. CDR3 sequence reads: CASSLDGPGTYEQYF. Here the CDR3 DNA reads TGTGCCAGCAGCTTAGATGGCCCGGGGACCTACGAGCAGTACTTC.

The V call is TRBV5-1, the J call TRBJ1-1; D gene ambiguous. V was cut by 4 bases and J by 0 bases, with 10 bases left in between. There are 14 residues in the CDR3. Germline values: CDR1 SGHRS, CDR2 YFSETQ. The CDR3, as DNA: TGCGCCAGCAGCCCGGACGGATTGAACACTGAAGCTTTCTTT. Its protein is CASSPDGLNTEAFF.

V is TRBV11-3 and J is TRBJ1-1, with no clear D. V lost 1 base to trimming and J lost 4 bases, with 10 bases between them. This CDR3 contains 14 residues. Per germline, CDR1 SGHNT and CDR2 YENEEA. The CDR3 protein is CASSLGLVFTEAFF. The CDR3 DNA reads TGTGCCAGCAGCTTAGGGCTGGTCTTCACTGAAGCTTTCTTT.

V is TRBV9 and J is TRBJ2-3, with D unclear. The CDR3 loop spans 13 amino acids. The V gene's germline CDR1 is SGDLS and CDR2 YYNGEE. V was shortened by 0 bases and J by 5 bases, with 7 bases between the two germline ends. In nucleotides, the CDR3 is TGTGCCAGCAGCGTAGGAGAGGTAGATACGCAGTATTTT. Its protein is CASSVGEVDTQYF.

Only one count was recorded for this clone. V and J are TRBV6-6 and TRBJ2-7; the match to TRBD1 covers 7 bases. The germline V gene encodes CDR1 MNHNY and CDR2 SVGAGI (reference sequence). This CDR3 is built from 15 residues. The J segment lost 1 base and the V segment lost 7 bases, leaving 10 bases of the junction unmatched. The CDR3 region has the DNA TGTGCCAGCACCCCCTCAGGGGGATTATCCTACGAGCAGTACTTC. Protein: CASTPSGGLSYEQYF.

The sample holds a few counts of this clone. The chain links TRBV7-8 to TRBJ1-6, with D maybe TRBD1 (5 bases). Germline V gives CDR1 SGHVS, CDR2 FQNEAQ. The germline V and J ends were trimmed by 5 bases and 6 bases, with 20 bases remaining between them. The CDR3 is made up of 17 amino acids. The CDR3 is CASSPTDKGRFNSPLHF. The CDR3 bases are TGTGCCAGCAGCCCCACCGATAAGGGACGGTTTAATTCACCCCTCCACTTT.